One and the same sample provided the 8 T cell receptor beta chains below, sequenced in a study of regulatory T cells in long-lasting Graves disease. Time point reported: newly diagnosed GD, antithyroid drugs for less than 3 months. Generation of the TCR library employed RNA extracted from PBMCs. Researchers made TCR beta libraries by using iRepertoire HTBI primers and running Arm-PCR on CDR3 regions. TCRdb recomputed calls from the multiplex PCR reads with MiXCR, one row per CDR3 protein. This sample has hundreds of thousands of distinct CDR3 sequences; 15% occur once, and the top ten carry about 8.2%. These data were also filed under a second study, of T cells in Graves' hyperthyroidism and ophthalmopathy.

Sequenced material: peripheral blood mononuclear cells (PBMCs), taken at new diagnosis, from a patient treated with antithyroid drugs. These receptor sequences come from a woman aged 40 to 49 with Graves disease.

The J gene is TRBJ2-1, the V gene TRBV9; TRBD1 matches at 10 bases. The CDR3 runs to 15 residues. The V and J ends lost 4 bases and 10 bases, in that order; junction bases with no gene match: 11. From germline, CDR1 is SGDLS and CDR2 YYNGEE. The CDR3 loop reads CASSSPGTGDVEQFF. The CDR3 DNA follows: TGTGCCAGCAGCTCCCCCGGGACAGGGGATGTCGAGCAGTTCTTC. The complete variable domain, with remaining parts taken from reference TRBV9 and TRBJ2-1, reads DSGVTQTPKHLITATGQRVTLRCSPRSGDLSVYWYQQSLDQGLQFLIQYYNGEERAKGNILERFSAQQFPDLHSELNLSSLELGDSALYFCASSSPGTGDVEQFFGPGTRLTVL.

This clonotype was observed many times. This chain uses TRBV5-6 with TRBJ2-1, with TRBD2 matching 8 bases. Germline trimming cut 0 bases from V and 8 bases from J; bases unmatched to any gene: 4. Looked up from germline, CDR1 is SGHDT and CDR2 is YYEEEE. The CDR3 length is 14 residues. CDR3 bases: TGTGCCAGCAGCTTGGGGGTGACTAGCGATGAGCAGTTCTTC. Protein product: CASSLGVTSDEQFF.

The chain has TRBV18 and TRBJ2-7; 13 nucleotides agree with TRBD2. The CDR3 length is 17 residues. CDR1 and CDR2 (germline): KGHSH, LQKENI. The ends lost 0 bases at V and 4 bases at J; junction bases unmatched: 6. CDR3 in DNA: TGTGCCAGCTCACCACCAACGGGACTAGCGGGGACGTACGAGCAGTACTTC. This gives the protein CASSPPTGLAGTYEQYF.

This clonotype appeared many times. V gene TRBV6-5 combines with J gene TRBJ2-1, with unresolved D. Germline V gives CDR1 MNHEY, CDR2 SVGAGI. V was trimmed by 0 bases and J by 0 bases, leaving 9 bases between them. The CDR3 loop spans 16 amino acids. The CDR3 DNA reads TGTGCCAGCAGTTACTCAGGCGGCTACTCCTACAATGAGCAGTTCTTC. This translates into CASSYSGGYSYNEQFF.

In its sample, this clonotype was seen many times. The V gene is TRBV7-3, the J gene TRBJ2-7; D is possibly TRBD2 (7 bases). There are 15 residues in the CDR3. Germline-derived CDR1 and CDR2 are SGHTA and FQGTGA. V was cut by 8 bases and J by 0 bases, with 17 bases left in between. CDR3 region: CASAKGAGASYEQYF. CDR3 nucleotides: TGTGCCAGCGCAAAAGGGGCGGGGGCCTCCTACGAGCAGTACTTC. The full variable domain, with the rest looked up from reference TRBV7-3 and TRBJ2-7, is GAGVSQTPSNKVTEKGKYVELRCDPISGHTALYWYRQSLGQGPEFLIYFQGTGAADDSGLPNDRFFAVRPEGSVSTLKIQRTERGDSAVYLCASAKGAGASYEQYFGPGTRLTVT.

Concerning this clonotype: The junction and the germline gene differ at one end; a read error may be behind it. V gene TRBV6-1 combines with J gene TRBJ2-1; no definite D call. CDR1 is MNHNS, CDR2 SASEGT, per germline. This CDR3 contains 15 residues. The CDR3 DNA follows: TGTGCCAGCAGTCTTAGTCTGAGCTCCTACAATAAGCAGTTCTTC. Translated: CASSLSLSSYNKQFF.

In its sample, this clonotype was seen a few times. Relative to the germline gene, one junction end is altered; a read error may explain this. The chain combines TRBV7-9 with TRBJ2-1; D gene unclear. CDR3 length: 8 amino acids. CDR1 and CDR2 from the germline V gene are SEHNR and FQNEAQ (reference sequence). CDR3 sequence (DNA): TGTGCCGGCAATAAGCAGTTCTTC. It yields the protein CAGNKQFF.

This clonotype occurred many times. The chain carries TRBV27 and TRBJ2-5; possible D gene TRBD1, 6 bases. Trimming removed 5 bases from V and 7 bases from J, with 17 bases in between. The V gene's germline CDR1 is MNHEY and CDR2 SMNVEV (reference sequence). The CDR3 covers 14 residues. CDR3 in amino acids: CASSDRTGLGTQYF. The CDR3 nucleotides are TGTGCCAGCAGTGACCGTACAGGGTTGGGGACCCAGTACTTC.